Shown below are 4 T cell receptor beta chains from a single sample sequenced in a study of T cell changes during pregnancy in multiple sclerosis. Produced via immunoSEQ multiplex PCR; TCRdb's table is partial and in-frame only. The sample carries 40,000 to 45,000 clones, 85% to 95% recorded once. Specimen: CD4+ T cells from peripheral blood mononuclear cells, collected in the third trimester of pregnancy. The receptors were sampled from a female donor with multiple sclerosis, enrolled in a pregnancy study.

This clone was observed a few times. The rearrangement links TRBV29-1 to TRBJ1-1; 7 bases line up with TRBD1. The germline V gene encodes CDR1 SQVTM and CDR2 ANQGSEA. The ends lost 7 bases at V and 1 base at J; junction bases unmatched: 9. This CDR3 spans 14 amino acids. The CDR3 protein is CSARTDRTNTEAFF. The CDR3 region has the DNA TGCAGCGCCCGAACGGACAGGACGAACACTGAAGCTTTCTTT. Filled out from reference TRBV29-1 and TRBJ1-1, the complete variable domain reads SAVISQKPSRDICQRGTSLTIQCQVDSQVTMMFWYRQQPGQSLTLIATANQGSEATYESGFVIDKFPISRPNLTFSTLTVSNMSPEDSSIYLCSARTDRTNTEAFFGQGTRLTVV.

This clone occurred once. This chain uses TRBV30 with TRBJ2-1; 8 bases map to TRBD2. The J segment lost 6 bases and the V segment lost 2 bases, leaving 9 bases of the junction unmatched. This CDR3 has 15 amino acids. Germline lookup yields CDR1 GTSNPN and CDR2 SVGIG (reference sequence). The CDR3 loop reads CAWSKGTRIVNEQFF. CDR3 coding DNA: TGTGCCTGGAGTAAGGGGACTAGGATCGTCAATGAGCAGTTCTTC. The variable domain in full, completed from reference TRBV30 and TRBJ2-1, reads SQTIHQWPATLVQPVGSPLSLECTVEGTSNPNLYWYRQAAGRGLQLLFYSVGIGQISSEVPQNLSASRPQDRQFILSSKKLLLSDSGFYLCAWSKGTRIVNEQFFGPGTRLTVL.

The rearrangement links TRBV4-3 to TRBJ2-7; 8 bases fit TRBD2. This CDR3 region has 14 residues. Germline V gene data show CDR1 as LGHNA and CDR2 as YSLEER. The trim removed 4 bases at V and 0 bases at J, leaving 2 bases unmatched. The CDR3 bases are TGCGCCAGCAGCCCCGGGACTAGCTCCTACGAGCAGTACTTC. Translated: CASSPGTSSYEQYF.

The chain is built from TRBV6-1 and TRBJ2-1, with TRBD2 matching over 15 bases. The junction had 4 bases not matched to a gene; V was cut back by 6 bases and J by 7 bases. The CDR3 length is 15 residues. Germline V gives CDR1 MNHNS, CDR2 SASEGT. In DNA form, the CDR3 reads TGTGCCAGCAGAAGGACTAGCGGGGGGGGAAATGAGCAGTTCTTC. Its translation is CASRRTSGGGNEQFF.